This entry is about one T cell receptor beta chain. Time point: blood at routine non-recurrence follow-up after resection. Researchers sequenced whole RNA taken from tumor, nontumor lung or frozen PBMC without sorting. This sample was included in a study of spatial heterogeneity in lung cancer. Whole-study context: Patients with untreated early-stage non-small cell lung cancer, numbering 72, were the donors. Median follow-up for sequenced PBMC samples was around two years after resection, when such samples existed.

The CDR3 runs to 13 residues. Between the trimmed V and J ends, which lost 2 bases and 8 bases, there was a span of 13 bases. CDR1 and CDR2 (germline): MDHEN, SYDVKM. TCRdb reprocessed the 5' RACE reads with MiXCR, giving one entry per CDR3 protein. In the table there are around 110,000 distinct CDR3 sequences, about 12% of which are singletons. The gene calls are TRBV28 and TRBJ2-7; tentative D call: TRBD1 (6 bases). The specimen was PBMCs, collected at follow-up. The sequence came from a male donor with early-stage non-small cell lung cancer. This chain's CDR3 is CASSLMGAPKQYF. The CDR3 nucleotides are TGTGCCAGCAGTTTAATGGGGGCGCCCAAGCAGTACTTC.